This T cell receptor beta chain comes out of a study of preoperative IRX-2 immunotherapy in early breast cancer. V lost 10 bases to trimming and J lost 6 bases, with 24 bases between them. The CDR3 contains 16 residues. In germline, CDR1 is MNHGY, CDR2 SAAAGT. This clone was observed once. Some clones are missing from TCRdb's copy, which holds only in-frame ones; the method was immunoSEQ multiplex PCR. The sample shows about 32,000 clones, roughly four fifths of them seen only once. Sample treatment: preoperative locoregional IRX-2 cytokine immunotherapy. Patients received preoperative, locoregional IRX-2 cytokine immunotherapy in a phase Ib study.

The chain is built from TRBV6-8 and TRBJ2-2; possibly TRBD2 for D (6 bases). Specimen: lymph node tissue, collected from a patient treated with IRX-2 immunotherapy. The clonotype comes from a human donor with breast cancer. CDR3 sequence (DNA): TGTGCCATCAGCCGAGAGACTAGTAGTTTACCCGGGGAGCTGTTTTTT. This codes for CAISRETSSLPGELFF.